The clone carrying this TCR beta chain was seen just once. The sample is drawn from a study of blood T cell repertoires in COVID-19. Study background: PBMCs, B-cell-depleted T cells, or T cells were the source of the cDNA or gDNA that made up the material.

Seattle patients were enrolled while actively infected and followed longitudinally. The authors' processing: Nucleated cell counts were estimated from reference gene primer amplification. TCRdb's table, derived via immunoSEQ multiplex PCR, lists solely in-frame clones and lacks some. V, J and clone size reflect that table, while D and trimming were determined from the DNA. The top ten clones hold roughly 0.84% of a sample with about half a million clones, 89% of them seen once. The CDR3 covers 14 residues. The germline V gene encodes CDR1 MNHEY and CDR2 SVGAGI. Trimming removed 0 bases at V and 4 bases at J, with 9 bases between.

This TCR was sampled from a man aged 18 to 35 with COVID-19, enrolled during active disease. The sample was peripheral blood. The chain carries TRBV6-5 and TRBJ1-2; a possible D gene is TRBD1 (6 bases). The CDR3 DNA reads TGTGCCAGCAGTTACTCGCAGGGGCCCTATGGCTACACCTTC. Amino acids: CASSYSQGPYGYTF.